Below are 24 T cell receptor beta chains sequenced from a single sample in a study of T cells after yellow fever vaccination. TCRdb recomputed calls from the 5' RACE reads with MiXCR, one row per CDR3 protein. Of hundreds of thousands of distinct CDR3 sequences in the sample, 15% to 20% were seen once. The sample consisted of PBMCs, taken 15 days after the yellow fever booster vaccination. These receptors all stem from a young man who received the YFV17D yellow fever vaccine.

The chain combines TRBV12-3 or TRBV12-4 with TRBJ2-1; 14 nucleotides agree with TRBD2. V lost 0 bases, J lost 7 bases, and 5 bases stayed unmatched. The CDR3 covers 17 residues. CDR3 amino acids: CASSLARGLAGVNEQFF. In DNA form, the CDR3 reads TGTGCCAGCAGTTTAGCGCGGGGACTAGCGGGAGTAAATGAGCAGTTCTTC.

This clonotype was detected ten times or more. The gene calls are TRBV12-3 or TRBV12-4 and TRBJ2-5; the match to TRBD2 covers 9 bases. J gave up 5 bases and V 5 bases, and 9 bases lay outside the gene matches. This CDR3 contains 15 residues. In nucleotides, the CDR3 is TGTGCCAGCAGTCCGCGACTAGCGGAGCTCGAGACCCAGTACTTC. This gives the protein CASSPRLAELETQYF.

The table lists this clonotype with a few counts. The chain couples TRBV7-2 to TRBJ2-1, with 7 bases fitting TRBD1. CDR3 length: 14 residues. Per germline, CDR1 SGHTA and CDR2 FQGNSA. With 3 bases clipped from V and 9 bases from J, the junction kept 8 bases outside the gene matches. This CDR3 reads CASSLGTAVGEQFF. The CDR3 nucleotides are TGTGCCAGCAGCTTGGGGACAGCCGTTGGTGAGCAGTTCTTC.

The CDR3 nucleotides are TGTGCCAGCAGCTTAGCGCTTGGTGGGAATGAGGAGACCCAGTACTTC. As protein: CASSLALGGNEETQYF. The chain recombines TRBV7-2 with TRBJ2-5; D call uncertain. V lost 0 bases and J lost 5, with 16 bases in between. Germline values: CDR1 SGHTA, CDR2 FQGNSA. This CDR3 is 16 amino acids long.

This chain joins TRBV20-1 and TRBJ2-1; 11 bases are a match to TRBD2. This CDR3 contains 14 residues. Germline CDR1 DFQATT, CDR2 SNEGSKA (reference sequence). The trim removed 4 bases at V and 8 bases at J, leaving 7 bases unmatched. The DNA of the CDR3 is TGCAGTGCTAATCCGGGACTAGCGGCATATGAGCAGTTCTTC. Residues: CSANPGLAAYEQFF.

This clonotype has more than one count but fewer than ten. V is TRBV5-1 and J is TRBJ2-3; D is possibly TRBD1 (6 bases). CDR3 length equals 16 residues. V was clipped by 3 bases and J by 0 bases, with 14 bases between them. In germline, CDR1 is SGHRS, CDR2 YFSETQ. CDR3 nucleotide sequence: TGCGCCAGCAGCTACGGCCGGGACAAGAGCACAGATACGCAGTATTTT. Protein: CASSYGRDKSTDTQYF.

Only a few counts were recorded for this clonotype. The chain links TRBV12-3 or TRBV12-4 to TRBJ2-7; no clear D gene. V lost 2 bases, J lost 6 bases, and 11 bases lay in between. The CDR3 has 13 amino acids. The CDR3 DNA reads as TGTGCCAGCAGTTTATCAGCACCCTCCGAGCAGTACTTC. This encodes CASSLSAPSEQYF.

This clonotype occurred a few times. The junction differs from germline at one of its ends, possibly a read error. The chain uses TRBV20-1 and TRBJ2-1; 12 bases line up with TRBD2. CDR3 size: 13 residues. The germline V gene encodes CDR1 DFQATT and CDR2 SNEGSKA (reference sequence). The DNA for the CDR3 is TGCAGTGCTAGTGGTACTCGACTAGCGGGAGAGAGTTTC. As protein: CSASGTRLAGESF.

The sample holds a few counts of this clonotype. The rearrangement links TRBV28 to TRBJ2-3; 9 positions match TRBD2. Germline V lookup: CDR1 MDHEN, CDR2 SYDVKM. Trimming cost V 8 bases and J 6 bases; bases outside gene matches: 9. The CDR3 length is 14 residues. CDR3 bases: TGTGCCAGCCTCAGGAGCGGGAGGAGTGATACGCAGTATTTT. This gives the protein CASLRSGRSDTQYF.

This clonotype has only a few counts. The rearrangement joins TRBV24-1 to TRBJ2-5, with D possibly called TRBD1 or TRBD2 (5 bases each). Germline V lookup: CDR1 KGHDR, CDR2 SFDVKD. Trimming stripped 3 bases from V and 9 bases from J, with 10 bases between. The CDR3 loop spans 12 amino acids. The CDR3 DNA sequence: TGTGCCACCAGTGATGGGGGACCGGCCCAGTACTTC. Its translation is CATSDGGPAQYF.

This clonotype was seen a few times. CDR3 region: CSARTVDGYTF. CDR3 sequence (DNA): TGCAGTGCCCGGACAGTGGATGGCTACACCTTC. The rearrangement uses TRBV20-1 and TRBJ1-2; D might be TRBD1 (6 bases). The CDR3 is 11 amino acids. From germline, CDR1 is DFQATT and CDR2 SNEGSKA (reference sequence). V was cut by 6 bases and J by 6 bases, with 11 bases left in between.

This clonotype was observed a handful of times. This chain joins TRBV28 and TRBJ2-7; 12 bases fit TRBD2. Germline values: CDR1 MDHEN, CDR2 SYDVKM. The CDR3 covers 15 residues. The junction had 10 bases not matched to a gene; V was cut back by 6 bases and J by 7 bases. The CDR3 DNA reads TGTGCCAGCAGCCATCTAGCGGGAGGGCCGGGTGAGCAGTACTTC. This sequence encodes CASSHLAGGPGEQYF.

CDR3 bases: TGTGCCAGCAGCTTATTTTGGACGGTGAACACTGAAGCTTTCTTT. Encoded protein: CASSLFWTVNTEAFF. The rearrangement uses TRBV5-5 and TRBJ1-1; no clear D gene. CDR3 length: 15 amino acids. Per the germline V gene, CDR1 is SGHKS and CDR2 is YYEKEE (reference sequence). V dropped 2 bases and J dropped 0 bases, with 11 bases sitting between them.

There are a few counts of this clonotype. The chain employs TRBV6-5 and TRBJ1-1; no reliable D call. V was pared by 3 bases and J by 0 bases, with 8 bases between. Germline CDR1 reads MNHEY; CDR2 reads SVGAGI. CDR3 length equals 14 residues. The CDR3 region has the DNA TGTGCCAGCAGTTATAGGCAGGTGAACACTGAAGCTTTCTTT. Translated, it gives CASSYRQVNTEAFF.

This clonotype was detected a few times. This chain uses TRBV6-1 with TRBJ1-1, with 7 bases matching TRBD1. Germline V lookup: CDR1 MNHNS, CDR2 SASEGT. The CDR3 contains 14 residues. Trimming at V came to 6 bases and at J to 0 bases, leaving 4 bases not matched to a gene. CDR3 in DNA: TGTGCCAGCAGACTGGGACAGTTGAACACTGAAGCTTTCTTT. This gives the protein CASRLGQLNTEAFF.

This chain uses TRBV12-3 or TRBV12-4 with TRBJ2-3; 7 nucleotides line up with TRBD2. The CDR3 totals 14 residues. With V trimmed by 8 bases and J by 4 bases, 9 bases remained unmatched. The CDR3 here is CASDSSGPSDTQYF. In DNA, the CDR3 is TGTGCCAGCGACTCTAGCGGTCCTTCAGATACGCAGTATTTT.

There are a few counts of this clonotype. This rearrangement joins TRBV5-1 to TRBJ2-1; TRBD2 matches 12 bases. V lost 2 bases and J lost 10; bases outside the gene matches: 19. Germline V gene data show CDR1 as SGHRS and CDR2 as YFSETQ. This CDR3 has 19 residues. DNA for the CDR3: TGCGCCAGCAGCTTCGACTCAATTACTAGCGGGAGGCTGCTGGGGGAGCAGTTCTTC. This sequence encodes CASSFDSITSGRLLGEQFF.

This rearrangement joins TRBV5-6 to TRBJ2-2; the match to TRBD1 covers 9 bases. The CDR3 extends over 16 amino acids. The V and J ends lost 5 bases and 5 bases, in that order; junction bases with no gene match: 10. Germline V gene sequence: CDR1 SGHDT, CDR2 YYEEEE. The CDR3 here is CASSFNGQGWTGELFF. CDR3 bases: TGTGCCAGCAGTTTTAATGGACAGGGGTGGACCGGGGAGCTGTTTTTT. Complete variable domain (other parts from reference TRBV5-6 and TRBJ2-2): DAGVTQSPTHLIKTRGQQVTLRCSPKSGHDTVSWYQQALGQGPQFIFQYYEEEERQRGNFPDRFSGHQFPNYSSELNVNALLLGDSALYLCASSFNGQGWTGELFFGEGSRLTVL.

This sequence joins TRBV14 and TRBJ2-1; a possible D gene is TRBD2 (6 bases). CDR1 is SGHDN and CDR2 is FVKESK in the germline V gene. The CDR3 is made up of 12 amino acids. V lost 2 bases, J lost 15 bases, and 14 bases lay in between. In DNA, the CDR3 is TGTGCCAGCAGCCAAAGCGCCCTAGCGCCGTTCTTC. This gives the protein CASSQSALAPFF.

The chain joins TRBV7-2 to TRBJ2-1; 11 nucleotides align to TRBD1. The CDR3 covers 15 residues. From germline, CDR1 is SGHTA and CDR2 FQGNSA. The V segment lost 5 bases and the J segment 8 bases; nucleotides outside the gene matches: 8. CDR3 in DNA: TGTGCCAGCAGCCCAAGGGGACAGGGGGTGGATGAGCAGTTCTTC. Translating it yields CASSPRGQGVDEQFF.

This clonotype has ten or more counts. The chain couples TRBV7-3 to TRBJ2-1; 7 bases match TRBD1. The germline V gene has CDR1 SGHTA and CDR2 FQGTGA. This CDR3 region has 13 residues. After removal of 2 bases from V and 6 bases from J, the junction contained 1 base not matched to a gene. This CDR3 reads CASSLGQANEQFF. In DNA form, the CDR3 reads TGTGCCAGCAGCTTAGGACAGGCCAATGAGCAGTTCTTC.

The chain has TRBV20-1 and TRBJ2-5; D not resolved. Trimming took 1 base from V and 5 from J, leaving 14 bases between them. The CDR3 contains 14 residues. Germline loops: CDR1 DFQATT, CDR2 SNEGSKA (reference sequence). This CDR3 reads CSARGVRGRETQYF. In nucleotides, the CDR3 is TGCAGTGCTAGAGGGGTACGAGGTCGGGAGACCCAGTACTTC.

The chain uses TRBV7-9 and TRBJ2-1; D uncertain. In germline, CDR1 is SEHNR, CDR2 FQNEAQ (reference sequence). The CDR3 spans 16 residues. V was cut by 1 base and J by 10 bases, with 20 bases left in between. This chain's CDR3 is CASSLVGRIGPPEQFF. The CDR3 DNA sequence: TGTGCCAGCAGCTTAGTCGGTCGCATCGGACCTCCCGAGCAGTTCTTC.

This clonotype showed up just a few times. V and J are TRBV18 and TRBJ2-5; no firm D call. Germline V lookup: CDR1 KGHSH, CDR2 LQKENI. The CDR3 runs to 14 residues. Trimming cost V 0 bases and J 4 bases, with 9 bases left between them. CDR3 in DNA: TGTGCCAGCTCACCACCGGGCAGTGCAGAGACCCAGTACTTC. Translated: CASSPPGSAETQYF.